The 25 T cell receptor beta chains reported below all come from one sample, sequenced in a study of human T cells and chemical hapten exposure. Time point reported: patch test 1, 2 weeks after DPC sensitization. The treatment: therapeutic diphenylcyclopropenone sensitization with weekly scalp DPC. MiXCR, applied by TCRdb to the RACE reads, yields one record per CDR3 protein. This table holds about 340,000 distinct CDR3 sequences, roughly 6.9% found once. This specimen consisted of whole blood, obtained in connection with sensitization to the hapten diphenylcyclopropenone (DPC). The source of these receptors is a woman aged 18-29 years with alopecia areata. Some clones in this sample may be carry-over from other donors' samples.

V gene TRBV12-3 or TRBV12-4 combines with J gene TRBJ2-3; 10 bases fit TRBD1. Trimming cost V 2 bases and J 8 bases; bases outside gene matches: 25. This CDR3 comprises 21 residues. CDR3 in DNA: TGTGCCAGCAGTTTAAGTAGGCGACAGGGGGCTTTTCCATCTGGGGAAGTTACGCAGTATTTT. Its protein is CASSLSRRQGAFPSGEVTQYF.

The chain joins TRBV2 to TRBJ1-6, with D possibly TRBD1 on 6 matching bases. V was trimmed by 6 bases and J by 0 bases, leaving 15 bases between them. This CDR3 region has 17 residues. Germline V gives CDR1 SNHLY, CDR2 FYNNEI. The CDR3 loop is CASSLRQALSYNSPLHF. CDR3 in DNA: TGTGCCAGCAGCCTTCGACAGGCCCTCTCCTATAATTCACCCCTCCACTTT.

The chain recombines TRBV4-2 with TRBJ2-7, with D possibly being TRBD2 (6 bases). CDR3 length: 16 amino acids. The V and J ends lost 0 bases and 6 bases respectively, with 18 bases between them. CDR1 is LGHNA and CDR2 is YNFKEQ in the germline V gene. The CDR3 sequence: CASSQDLWEAPGEQYF. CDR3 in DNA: TGTGCCAGCAGCCAAGATCTTTGGGAGGCCCCCGGCGAGCAGTACTTC.

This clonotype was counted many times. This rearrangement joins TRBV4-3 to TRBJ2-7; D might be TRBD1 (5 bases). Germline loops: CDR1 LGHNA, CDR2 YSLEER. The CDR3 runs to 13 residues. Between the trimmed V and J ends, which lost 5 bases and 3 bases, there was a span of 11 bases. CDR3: CASSEGEHYEQYF. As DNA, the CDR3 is TGCGCCAGCAGCGAAGGGGAACACTACGAGCAGTACTTC.

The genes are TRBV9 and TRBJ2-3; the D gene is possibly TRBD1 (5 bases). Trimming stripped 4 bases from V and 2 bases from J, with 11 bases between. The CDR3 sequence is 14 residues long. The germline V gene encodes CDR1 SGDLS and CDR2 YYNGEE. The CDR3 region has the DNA TGTGCCAGCAGCCCAGACGGACACACAGATACGCAGTATTTT. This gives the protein CASSPDGHTDTQYF.

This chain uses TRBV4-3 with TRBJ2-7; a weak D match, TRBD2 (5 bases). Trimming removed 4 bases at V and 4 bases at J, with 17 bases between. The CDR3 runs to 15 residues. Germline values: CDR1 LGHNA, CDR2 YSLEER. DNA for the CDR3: TGCGCCAGCAGCCGCAAGTGGCCGACTAATTACGAGCAGTACTTC. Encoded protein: CASSRKWPTNYEQYF.

CDR3 coding DNA: TGTGCCAGCAGTTTAAATGACAGGGGGCAGGAAGAGACCCAGTACTTC. Protein product: CASSLNDRGQEETQYF. This chain links TRBV28 with TRBJ2-5; 10 positions agree with TRBD1. V was clipped by 2 bases and J by 3 bases; unmatched bases: 6. The germline CDR1 and CDR2 sequences are MDHEN and SYDVKM. This CDR3 contains 16 residues.

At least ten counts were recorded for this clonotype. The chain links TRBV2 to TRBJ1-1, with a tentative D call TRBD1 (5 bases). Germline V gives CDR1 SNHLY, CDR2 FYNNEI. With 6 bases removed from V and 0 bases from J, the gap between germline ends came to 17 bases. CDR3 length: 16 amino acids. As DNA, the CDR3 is TGTGCCAGCAGCCAAGGGTCAGGGATTATGAACACTGAAGCTTTCTTT. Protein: CASSQGSGIMNTEAFF. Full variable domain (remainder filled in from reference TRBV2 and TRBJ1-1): EPEVTQTPSHQVTQMGQEVILRCVPISNHLYFYWYRQILGQKVEFLVSFYNNEISEKSEIFDDQFSVERPDGSNFTLKIRSTKLEDSAMYFCASSQGSGIMNTEAFFGQGTRLTVV.

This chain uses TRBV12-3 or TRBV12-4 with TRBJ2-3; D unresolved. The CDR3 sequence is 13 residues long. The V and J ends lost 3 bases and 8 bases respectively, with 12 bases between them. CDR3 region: CASSFDIHGTQYF. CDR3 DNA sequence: TGTGCCAGCAGTTTTGACATACATGGTACGCAGTATTTT.

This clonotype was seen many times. Written as DNA, the CDR3 is TGTGCCAGCAGTCTCGGGACAGGGCCCCACTACGAGCAGTACTTC. Encoded protein: CASSLGTGPHYEQYF. The chain recombines TRBV12-3 or TRBV12-4 with TRBJ2-7, with 9 bases matching TRBD1. This CDR3 is built from 15 residues. J lost 3 bases, V lost 5 bases, and 8 bases had no gene match.

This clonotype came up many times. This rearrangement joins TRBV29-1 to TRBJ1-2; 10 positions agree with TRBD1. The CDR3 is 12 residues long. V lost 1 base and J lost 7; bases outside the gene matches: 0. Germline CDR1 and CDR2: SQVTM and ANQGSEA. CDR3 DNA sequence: TGCAGCGTTGAAGGGGACAGGGGTGGCTACACCTTC. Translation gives CSVEGDRGGYTF.

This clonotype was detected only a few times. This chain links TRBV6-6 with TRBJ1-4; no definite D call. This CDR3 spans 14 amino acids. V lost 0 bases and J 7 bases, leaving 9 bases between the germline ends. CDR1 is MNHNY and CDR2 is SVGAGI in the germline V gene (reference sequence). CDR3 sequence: CASSYSTGSEKLFF. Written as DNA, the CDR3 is TGTGCCAGCAGTTACTCGACGGGCAGTGAAAAACTGTTTTTT.

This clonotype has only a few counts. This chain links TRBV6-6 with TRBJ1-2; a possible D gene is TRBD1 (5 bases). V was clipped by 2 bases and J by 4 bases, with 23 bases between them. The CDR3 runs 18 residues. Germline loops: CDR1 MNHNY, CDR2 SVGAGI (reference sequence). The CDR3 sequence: CASSYGQAGPGSSYGYTF. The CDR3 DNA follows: TGTGCCAGCAGTTACGGGCAGGCGGGGCCCGGGTCGAGCTATGGCTACACCTTC.

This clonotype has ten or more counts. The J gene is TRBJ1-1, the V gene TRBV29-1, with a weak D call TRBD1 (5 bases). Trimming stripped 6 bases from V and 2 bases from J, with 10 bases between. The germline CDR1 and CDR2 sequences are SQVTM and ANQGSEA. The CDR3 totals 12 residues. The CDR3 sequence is CSVTRGNTEAFF. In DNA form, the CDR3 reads TGCAGCGTGACTAGGGGAAACACTGAAGCTTTCTTT.

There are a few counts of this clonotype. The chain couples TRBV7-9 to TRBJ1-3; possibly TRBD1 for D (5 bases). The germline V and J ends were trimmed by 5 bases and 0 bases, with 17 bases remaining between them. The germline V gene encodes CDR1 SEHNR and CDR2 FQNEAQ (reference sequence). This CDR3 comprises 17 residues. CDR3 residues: CASSPQGQGLSGNTIYF. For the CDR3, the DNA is TGTGCCAGCAGCCCGCAGGGCCAGGGACTCTCTGGAAACACCATATATTTT.

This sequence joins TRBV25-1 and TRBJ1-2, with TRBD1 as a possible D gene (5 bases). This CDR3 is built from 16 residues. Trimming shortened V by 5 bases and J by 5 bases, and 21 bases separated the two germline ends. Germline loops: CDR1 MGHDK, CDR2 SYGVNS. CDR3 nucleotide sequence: TGTGCCAGCAGTACCCCAGGGAGTGGAGGAACTTATGGCTACACCTTC. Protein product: CASSTPGSGGTYGYTF.

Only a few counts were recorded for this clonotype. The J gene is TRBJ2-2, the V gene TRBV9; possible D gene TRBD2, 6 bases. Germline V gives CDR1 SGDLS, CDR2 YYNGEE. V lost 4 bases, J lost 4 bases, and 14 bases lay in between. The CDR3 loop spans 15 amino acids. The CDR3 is CASSSGGLITGELFF. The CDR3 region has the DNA TGTGCCAGCAGCTCTGGAGGGTTGATCACCGGGGAGCTGTTTTTT.

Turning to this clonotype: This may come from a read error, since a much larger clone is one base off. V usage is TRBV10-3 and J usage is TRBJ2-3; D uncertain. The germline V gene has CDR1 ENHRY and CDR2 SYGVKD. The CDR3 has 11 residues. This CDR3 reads CAISDDLTPHF. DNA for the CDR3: TGTGCCATCAGTGATGACCTCACTCCGCATTTT.

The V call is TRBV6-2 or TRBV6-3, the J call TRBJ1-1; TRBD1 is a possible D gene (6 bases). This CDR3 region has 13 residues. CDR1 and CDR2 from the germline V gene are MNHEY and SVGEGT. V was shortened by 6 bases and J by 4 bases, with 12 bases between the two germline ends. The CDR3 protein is CASRGGFGTEAFF. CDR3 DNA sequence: TGTGCCAGCAGAGGGGGGTTCGGCACTGAAGCTTTCTTT.

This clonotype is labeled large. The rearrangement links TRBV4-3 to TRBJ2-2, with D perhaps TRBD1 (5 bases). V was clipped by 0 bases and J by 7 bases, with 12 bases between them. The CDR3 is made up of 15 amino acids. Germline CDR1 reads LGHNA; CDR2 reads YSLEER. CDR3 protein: CASSQDGAGNGELFF. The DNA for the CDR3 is TGCGCCAGCAGCCAAGATGGGGCAGGCAACGGGGAGCTGTTTTTT.

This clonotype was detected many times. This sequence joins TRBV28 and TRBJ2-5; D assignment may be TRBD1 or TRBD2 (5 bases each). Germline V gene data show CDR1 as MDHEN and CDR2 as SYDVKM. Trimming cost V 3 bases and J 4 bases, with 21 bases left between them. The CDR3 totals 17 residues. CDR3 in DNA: TGTGCCAGCAGTTTCAACTCCCCGGGAAGGGGAAGAGAGACCCAGTACTTC. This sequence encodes CASSFNSPGRGRETQYF.

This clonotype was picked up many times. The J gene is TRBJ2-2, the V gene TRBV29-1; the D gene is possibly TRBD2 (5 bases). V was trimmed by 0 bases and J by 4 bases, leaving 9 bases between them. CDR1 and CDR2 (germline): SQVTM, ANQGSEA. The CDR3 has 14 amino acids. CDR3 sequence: CSVEDQEATGELFF. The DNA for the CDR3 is TGCAGCGTTGAAGATCAGGAGGCCACCGGGGAGCTGTTTTTT.

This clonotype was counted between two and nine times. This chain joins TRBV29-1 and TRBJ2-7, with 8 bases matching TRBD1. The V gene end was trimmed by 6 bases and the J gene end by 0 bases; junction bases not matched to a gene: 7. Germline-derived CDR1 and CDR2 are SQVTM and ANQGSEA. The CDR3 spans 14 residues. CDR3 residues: CSVAGQGDSYEQYF. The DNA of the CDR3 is TGCAGCGTCGCTGGACAGGGAGACTCCTACGAGCAGTACTTC.

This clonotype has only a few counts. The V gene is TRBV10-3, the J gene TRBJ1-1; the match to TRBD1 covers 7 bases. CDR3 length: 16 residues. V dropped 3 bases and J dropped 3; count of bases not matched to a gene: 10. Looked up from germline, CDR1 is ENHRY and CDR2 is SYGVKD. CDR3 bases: TGTGCCATCAGTGATAGGAACAGGGGTGCACACACTGAAGCTTTCTTT. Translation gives CAISDRNRGAHTEAFF.

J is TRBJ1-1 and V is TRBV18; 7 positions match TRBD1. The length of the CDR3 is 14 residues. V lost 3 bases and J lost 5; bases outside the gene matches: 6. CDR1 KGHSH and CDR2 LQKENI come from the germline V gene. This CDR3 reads CASSPSTGMTEAFF. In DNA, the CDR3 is TGTGCCAGCTCACCCTCGACAGGGATGACTGAAGCTTTCTTT.